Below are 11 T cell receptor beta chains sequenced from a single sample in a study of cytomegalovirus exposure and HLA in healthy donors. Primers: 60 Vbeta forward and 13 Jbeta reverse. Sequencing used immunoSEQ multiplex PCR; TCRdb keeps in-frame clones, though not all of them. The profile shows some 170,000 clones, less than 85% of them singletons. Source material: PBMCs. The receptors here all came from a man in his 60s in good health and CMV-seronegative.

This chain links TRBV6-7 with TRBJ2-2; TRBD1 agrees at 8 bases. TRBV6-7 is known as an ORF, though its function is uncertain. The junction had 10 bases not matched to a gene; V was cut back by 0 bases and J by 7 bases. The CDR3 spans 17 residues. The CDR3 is CASSYSKDRVGSGELFF. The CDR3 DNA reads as TGTGCCAGCAGTTACTCGAAGGACAGGGTGGGGAGCGGGGAGCTGTTTTTT.

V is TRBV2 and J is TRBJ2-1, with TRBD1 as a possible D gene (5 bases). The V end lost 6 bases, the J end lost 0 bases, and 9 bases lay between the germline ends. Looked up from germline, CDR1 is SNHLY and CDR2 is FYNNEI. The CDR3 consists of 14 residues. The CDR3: CASRTASSYNEQFF. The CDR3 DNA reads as TGTGCCAGCAGGACAGCCAGCTCCTACAATGAGCAGTTCTTC.

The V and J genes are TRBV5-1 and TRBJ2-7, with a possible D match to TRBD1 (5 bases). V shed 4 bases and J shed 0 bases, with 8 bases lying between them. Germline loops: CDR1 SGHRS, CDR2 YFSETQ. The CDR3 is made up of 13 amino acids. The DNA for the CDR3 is TGCGCCAGCAGCGAGACAGACTCCTACGAGCAGTACTTC. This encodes CASSETDSYEQYF.

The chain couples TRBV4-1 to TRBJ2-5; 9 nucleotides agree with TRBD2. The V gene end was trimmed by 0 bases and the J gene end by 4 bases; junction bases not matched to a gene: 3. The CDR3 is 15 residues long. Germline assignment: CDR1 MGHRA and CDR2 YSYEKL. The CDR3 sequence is CASSQEVAGAETQYF. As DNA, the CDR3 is TGCGCCAGCAGCCAAGAGGTAGCGGGGGCAGAGACCCAGTACTTC.

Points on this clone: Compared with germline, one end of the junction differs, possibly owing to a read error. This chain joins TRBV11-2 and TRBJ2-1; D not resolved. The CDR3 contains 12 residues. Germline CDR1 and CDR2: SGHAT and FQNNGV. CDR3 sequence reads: CASSRTYHEQFF. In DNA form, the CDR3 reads TGTGCCAGCAGCCGCACCTACCATGAGCAGTTCTTC.

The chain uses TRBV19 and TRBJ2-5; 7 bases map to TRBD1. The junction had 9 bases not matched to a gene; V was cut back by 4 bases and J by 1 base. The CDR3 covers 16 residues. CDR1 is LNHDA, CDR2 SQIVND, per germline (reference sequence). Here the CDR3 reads CASSSFSGQPQETQYF. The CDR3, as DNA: TGTGCCAGTAGTAGTTTTTCGGGACAGCCCCAAGAGACCCAGTACTTC. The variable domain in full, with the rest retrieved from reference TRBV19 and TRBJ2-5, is DGGITQSPKYLFRKEGQNVTLSCEQNLNHDAMYWYRQDPGQGLRLIYYSQIVNDFQKGDIAEGYSVSREKKESFPLTVTSAQKNPTAFYLCASSSFSGQPQETQYFGPGTRLLVL.

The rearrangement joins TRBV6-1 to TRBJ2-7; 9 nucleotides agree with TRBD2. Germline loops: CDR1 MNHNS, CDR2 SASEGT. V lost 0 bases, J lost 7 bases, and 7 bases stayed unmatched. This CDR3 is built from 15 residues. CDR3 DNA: TGTGCCAGCAGTGAAGCAATAGCGGGAGCTTGGGAGCAGTACTTC. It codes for CASSEAIAGAWEQYF.

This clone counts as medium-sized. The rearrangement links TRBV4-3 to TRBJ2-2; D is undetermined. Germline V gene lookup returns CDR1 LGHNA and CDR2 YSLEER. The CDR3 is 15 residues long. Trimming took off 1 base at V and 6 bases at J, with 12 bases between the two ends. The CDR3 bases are TGCGCCAGCAGCCAAGGCACTACCACACCCGGGGAGCTGTTTTTT. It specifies CASSQGTTTPGELFF.

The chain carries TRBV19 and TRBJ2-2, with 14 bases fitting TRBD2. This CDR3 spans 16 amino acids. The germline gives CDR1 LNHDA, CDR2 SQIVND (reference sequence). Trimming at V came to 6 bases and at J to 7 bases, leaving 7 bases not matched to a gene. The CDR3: CASRRLAGGRNGELFF. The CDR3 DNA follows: TGTGCCAGTAGACGACTAGCGGGGGGGCGGAACGGGGAGCTGTTTTTT.

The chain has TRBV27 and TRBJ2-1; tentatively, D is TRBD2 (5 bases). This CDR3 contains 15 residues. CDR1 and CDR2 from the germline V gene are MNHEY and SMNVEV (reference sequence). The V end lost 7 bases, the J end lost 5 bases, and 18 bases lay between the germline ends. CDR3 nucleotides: TGTGCCAGCACCATCTTGGGGAGCAAACACAATGAGCAGTTCTTC. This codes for CASTILGSKHNEQFF.

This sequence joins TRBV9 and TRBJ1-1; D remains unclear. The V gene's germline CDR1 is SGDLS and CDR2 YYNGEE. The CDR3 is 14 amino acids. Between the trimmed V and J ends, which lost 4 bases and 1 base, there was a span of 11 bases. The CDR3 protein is CASSPTTTNTEAFF. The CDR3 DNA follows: TGTGCCAGCAGCCCTACGACAACGAACACTGAAGCTTTCTTT.